This T cell receptor (beta chain) was recovered during a study of T cell responses to AZD1222 COVID-19 vaccine. The J segment lost 6 bases and the V segment lost 5 bases, leaving 12 bases of the junction unmatched. Germline CDR1 reads SNHLY; CDR2 reads FYNNEI. The CDR3 runs 15 residues. Sequenced by immunoSEQ multiplex PCR; TCRdb stores in-frame clones only, minus some. The profile shows some 150,000 clones, about 88% of them singletons. V gene TRBV2 combines with J gene TRBJ2-7, with TRBD2 identical over 8 bases. Sequenced material: peripheral blood, taken on day 0 of AZD1222 vaccination. The source of this sequence is an adult in good health. CDR3 sequence: CASSYLSGRSGEQYF. The DNA for the CDR3 is TGTGCCAGCAGTTACCTGAGCGGGAGATCGGGCGAGCAGTACTTC.